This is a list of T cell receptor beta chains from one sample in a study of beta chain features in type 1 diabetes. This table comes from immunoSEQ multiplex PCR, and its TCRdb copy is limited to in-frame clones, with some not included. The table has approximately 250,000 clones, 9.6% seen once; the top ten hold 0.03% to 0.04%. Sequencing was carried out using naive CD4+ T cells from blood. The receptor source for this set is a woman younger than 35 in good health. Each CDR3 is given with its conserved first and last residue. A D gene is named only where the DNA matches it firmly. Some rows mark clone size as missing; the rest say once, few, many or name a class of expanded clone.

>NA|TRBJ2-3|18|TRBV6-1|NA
TGTGCCAGCAGTGCAATTACGGGGTCCCGCACCAACCAGGATACGCAGTATTTT
CASSAITGSRTNQDTQYF
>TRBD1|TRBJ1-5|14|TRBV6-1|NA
TGTGCCAGCAGTGGGGGACAGGGCAACCAGCCCCAGCATTTT
CASSGGQGNQPQHF
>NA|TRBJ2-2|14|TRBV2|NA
TGTGCCGGGCGGACCAGGGATCGCACCGGGGAGCTGTTTTTT
CAGRTRDRTGELFF
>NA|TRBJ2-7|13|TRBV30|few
TGTGCCTGGCGAGGGGGACCCACCTACGAGCAGTACTTC
CAWRGGPTYEQYF
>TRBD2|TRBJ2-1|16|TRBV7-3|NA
TGTGCCAGCAGCCCGTCCCCGGCGGGGGGTCACAATGAGCAGTTCTTC
CASSPSPAGGHNEQFF
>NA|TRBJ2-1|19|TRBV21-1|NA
TGTGCCAGCAGCAAAGGGGCAGGGATAAGCGGGGGTCTCTACAATGAGCAGTTCTTC
CASSKGAGISGGLYNEQFF
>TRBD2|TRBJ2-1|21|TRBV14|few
TGTGCCAGCAGCCAAGATTGGAGGACTAGCGGGAGAAGGCGCTCCTACAATGAGCAGTTCTTC
CASSQDWRTSGRRRSYNEQFF
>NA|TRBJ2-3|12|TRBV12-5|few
TGTGCTAGTGGTACGAGGGAAGATACGCAGTATTTT
CASGTREDTQYF
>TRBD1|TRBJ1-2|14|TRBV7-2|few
TGTGCCAGCAGCCGGACAGGGATCTCCTATGGCTACACCTTC
CASSRTGISYGYTF
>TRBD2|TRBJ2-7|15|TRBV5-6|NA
TGTGCCAGCAGCTTTTTCGGGAGGGCCGTCTACGAGCAGTACTTC
CASSFFGRAVYEQYF
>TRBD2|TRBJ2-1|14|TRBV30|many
TGTGCCTGGAGTACCGCGGGAGGTGTGGATGAGCAGTTCTTC
CAWSTAGGVDEQFF
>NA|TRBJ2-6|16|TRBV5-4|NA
TGTGCCAGCAGCCCGGACAGTTCCTCTGGGGCCAACGTCCTGACTTTC
CASSPDSSSGANVLTF
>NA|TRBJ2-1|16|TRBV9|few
TGTGCCAGCAGCGAGGGGCCTGGCGGAGGGAACAATGAGCAGTTCTTC
CASSEGPGGGNNEQFF
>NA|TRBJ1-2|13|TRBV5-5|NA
TGTGCCAGCAGCCCAGGACAGATCTATGGCTACACCTTC
CASSPGQIYGYTF